A selection of T cell receptor beta chains follows, all from one sample in a study of a mutant IDH1 vaccine in newly diagnosed glioma. Assay used: immunoSEQ multiplex PCR; TCRdb lists only in-frame clones, some missing. This sample carries fewer than 45,000 clones, approximately 78% of them seen once, and the ten largest clones take roughly 9%. The specimen comprised PBMCs, sampled from a glioma patient treated with radiotherapy, temozolomide or both. The receptors here all came from a middle-aged man with glioma. Some clones in this sample may be carry-over from other donors' samples. Each CDR3 is given with its conserved first and last residue. D genes are given only for firm matches. The size entry is marked missing in some rows and otherwise reads once, few, many or a size class.

cdr3_length | clone_size | d_call | j_call | v_call | cdr3_nt | cdr3_aa
14 | - | - | TRBJ2-5 | TRBV5-4 | TGTGCCAGCAGCTTGGCAGGTCAGCAGGAGACCCAGTACTTC | CASSLAGQQETQYF
13 | - | - | TRBJ1-1 | TRBV7-9 | TGTGCCAGCAGGAGGACAGAGAACACTGAAGCTTTCTTT | CASRRTENTEAFF
13 | once | TRBD2 | TRBJ2-1 | TRBV6-5 | TGTGCCAGCAGTGGGCGGGGGGGCAATGAGCAGTTCTTC | CASSGRGGNEQFF
16 | - | TRBD1 | TRBJ1-3 | TRBV30 | TGTGCCTGGAGAAGGGGACAGGGTCTTACTGGAAACACCATATATTTT | CAWRRGQGLTGNTIYF
14 | - | - | TRBJ1-1 | TRBV5-1 | TGCGCCAGCAGCTTTCAGGGGCGCGAAACTGAAGCTTTCTTT | CASSFQGRETEAFF
15 | few | - | TRBJ1-6 | TRBV7-9 | TGTGCCAGCAGCTTCATACCGGCATCCGGGAAACTCCTCCACTTT | CASSFIPASGKLLHF
16 | - | TRBD2 | TRBJ2-5 | TRBV2 | TGTGCCAGCATGAGACTAGCGGGGGGGCCTTGGGAGACCCAGTACTTC | CASMRLAGGPWETQYF
14 | - | - | TRBJ1-1 | TRBV2 | TGTGCCAGCAGGGGGGTAGCCCGGGGCACTGAAGCTTTCTTT | CASRGVARGTEAFF
15 | - | - | TRBJ2-2 | TRBV9 | TGTGCCAGCAGCGCCCAGGTTTCTAACACCGGGGAGCTGTTTTTT | CASSAQVSNTGELFF
15 | - | - | TRBJ2-1 | TRBV10-3 | TGTGCCATCAGTGAACGGCAGGATCCCTACAATGAGCAGTTCTTC | CAISERQDPYNEQFF
17 | - | TRBD1 | TRBJ1-2 | TRBV28 | TGTGCCAGCAGTAACACCCCGGGACAGGGACCGAACTATGGCTACACCTTC | CASSNTPGQGPNYGYTF
13 | - | TRBD1 | TRBJ1-2 | TRBV6-5 | TGTGCCAGCAGACGACAGGGAAACTATGGCTACACCTTC | CASRRQGNYGYTF
13 | - | - | TRBJ2-3 | TRBV6-1 | TGTGCCAGCAGTGAAGGGGGCAGGGATACGCAGTATTTT | CASSEGGRDTQYF
15 | - | - | TRBJ1-4 | TRBV9 | TGTGCCAGCAGCGTAGAGCAGGGGCAGGGTGAAAAACTGTTTTTT | CASSVEQGQGEKLFF
13 | - | - | TRBJ1-5 | TRBV19 | TGTGCCACGGGAGATTGGGGCAATCAGCCCCAGCATTTT | CATGDWGNQPQHF
15 | - | TRBD1 | TRBJ2-7 | TRBV4-1 | TGCGCCAGCAGCCTTGGACAGGGGGTAGGCTACGAGCAGTACTTC | CASSLGQGVGYEQYF
16 | - | - | TRBJ1-2 | TRBV7-2 | TGTGCCAGCAGCTTACTTATGGGGGGGTATGACTATGGCTACACCTTC | CASSLLMGGYDYGYTF
15 | - | - | TRBJ2-3 | TRBV10-3 | TGTGCCATCTCAGGGTGGACAGAAGACACAGATACGCAGTATTTT | CAISGWTEDTDTQYF
16 | - | - | TRBJ1-3 | TRBV7-2 | TGTGCCAGCAGCCCCCGAAATACCAACTCTGGAAACACCATATATTTT | CASSPRNTNSGNTIYF
10 | once | - | TRBJ1-2 | TRBV20-1 | TGCAGTGCGACCCCGGGGGGCTACACCTTC | CSATPGGYTF
15 | once | TRBD1 | TRBJ1-3 | TRBV19 | TGTGCCAGTAGTCGCCAGGGGGTCTTTGGAAACACCATATATTTT | CASSRQGVFGNTIYF
13 | few | TRBD1 | TRBJ1-1 | TRBV18 | TGTGCCAGCTCATTATCTGACAGGGCTGAAGCTTTCTTT | CASSLSDRAEAFF
12 | - | - | TRBJ1-2 | TRBV6-5 | TGTGCCAGCAGCCCTACAGGGTTCGGCTACACCTTC | CASSPTGFGYTF
15 | - | - | TRBJ1-3 | TRBV6-5 | TGTGCCAGCAGTCCACTGACAGGCGGAGGAAACACCATATATTTT | CASSPLTGGGNTIYF
15 | - | - | TRBJ1-4 | TRBV29-1 | TGCAGCGTTGCGGCGGGAGCTCTAACTAATGAAAAACTGTTTTTT | CSVAAGALTNEKLFF
13 | - | - | TRBJ1-4 | TRBV9 | TGTGCCAGCAGCCCGAGACAGTGGGAAAAACTGTTTTTT | CASSPRQWEKLFF
15 | - | - | TRBJ1-5 | TRBV30 | TGTGCCTGGAGTGTAAGGGGGGGGGACCATCAGCCCCAGCATTTT | CAWSVRGGDHQPQHF
14 | - | TRBD1 | TRBJ1-6 | TRBV5-1 | TGCGCCAGCAGCCCGGGACAGAGTAATTCACCCCTCCACTTT | CASSPGQSNSPLHF
13 | - | - | TRBJ2-7 | TRBV5-7 | TGTGCCAGCAGCTTGGAAACACCGCCCGAGCAGTACTTC | CASSLETPPEQYF
11 | medium-sized | TRBD1 | TRBJ1-4 | TRBV20-1 | TGCAGCCCCAGGGGGGTTGAAAAACTGTTTTTT | CSPRGVEKLFF
15 | - | - | TRBJ1-1 | TRBV28 | TGTGCCAGCAGTTTGAGGGGGTCCGACGTCGCTGAAGCTTTCTTT | CASSLRGSDVAEAFF
15 | - | - | TRBJ1-1 | TRBV28 | TGTGCCAGCAGTCCCCAGACAGCACCGAACACTGAAGCTTTCTTT | CASSPQTAPNTEAFF
15 | few | - | TRBJ2-1 | TRBV4-3 | TGCGCCAGCAGCCAATCTTGGAGACAGTACAATGAGCAGTTCTTC | CASSQSWRQYNEQFF